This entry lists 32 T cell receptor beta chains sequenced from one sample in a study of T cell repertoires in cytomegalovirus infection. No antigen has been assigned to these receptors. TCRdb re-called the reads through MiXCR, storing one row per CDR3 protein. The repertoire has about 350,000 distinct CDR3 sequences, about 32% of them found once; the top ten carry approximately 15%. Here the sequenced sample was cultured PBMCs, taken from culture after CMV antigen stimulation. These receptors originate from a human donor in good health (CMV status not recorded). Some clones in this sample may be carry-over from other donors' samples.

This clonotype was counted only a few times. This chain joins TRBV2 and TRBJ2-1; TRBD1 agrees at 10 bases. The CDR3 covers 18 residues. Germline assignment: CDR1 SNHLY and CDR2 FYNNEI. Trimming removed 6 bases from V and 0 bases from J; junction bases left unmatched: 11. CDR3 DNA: TGTGCCAGCAGACCGGGACAGGGGCAGACCCCCTCCTACAATGAGCAGTTCTTC. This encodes CASRPGQGQTPSYNEQFF.

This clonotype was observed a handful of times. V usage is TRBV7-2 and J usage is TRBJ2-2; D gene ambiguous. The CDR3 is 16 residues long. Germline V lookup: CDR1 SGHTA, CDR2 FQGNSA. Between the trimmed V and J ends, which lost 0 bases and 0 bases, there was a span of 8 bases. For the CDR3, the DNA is TGTGCCAGCAGCTTAGCCCCCCTAGCGAACACCGGGGAGCTGTTTTTT. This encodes CASSLAPLANTGELFF.

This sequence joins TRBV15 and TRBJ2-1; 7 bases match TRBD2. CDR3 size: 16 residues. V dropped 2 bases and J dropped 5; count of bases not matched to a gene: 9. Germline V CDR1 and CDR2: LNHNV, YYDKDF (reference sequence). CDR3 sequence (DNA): TGTGCCACCAGCAGATCAAACATGGGGAGGGACAATGAGCAGTTCTTC. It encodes CATSRSNMGRDNEQFF. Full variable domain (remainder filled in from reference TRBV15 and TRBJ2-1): DAMVIQNPRYQVTQFGKPVTLSCSQTLNHNVMYWYQQKSSQAPKLLFHYYDKDFNNEADTPDNFQSRRPNTSFCFLDIRSPGLGDTAMYLCATSRSNMGRDNEQFFGPGTRLTVL.

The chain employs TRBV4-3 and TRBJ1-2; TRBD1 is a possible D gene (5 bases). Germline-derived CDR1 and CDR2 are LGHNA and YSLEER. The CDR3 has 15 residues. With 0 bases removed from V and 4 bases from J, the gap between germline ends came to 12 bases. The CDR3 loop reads CASSQDHTGPYGYTF. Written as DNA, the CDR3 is TGCGCCAGCAGCCAAGATCATACGGGGCCCTATGGCTACACCTTC.

As DNA, the CDR3 is TGTGCCAGCAGTTACCTGGGACTGCCGATTGAAGGAAATGGCTACACCTTC. Its protein product is CASSYLGLPIEGNGYTF. V is TRBV6-1 and J is TRBJ1-2, with TRBD1 as a possible D gene (5 bases). Between the trimmed V and J ends, which lost 5 bases and 6 bases, there was a span of 25 bases. The CDR3 has 17 residues. Germline CDR1 MNHNS, CDR2 SASEGT.

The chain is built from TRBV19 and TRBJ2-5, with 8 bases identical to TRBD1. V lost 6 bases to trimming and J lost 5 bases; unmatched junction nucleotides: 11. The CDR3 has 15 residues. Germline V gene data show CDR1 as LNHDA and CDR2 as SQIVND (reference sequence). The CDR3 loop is CASSEPGQGSETQYF. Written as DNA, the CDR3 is TGTGCCAGTAGCGAACCAGGACAGGGTTCGGAGACCCAGTACTTC.

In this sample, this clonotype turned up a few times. This CDR3 reads CASSRKRGEGTYEQYF. CDR3 coding DNA: TGTGCCAGCAGCCGTAAGAGGGGGGAGGGAACCTACGAGCAGTACTTC. V usage is TRBV7-2 and J usage is TRBJ2-7; D possibly corresponds to TRBD2 (7 bases). V was trimmed by 5 bases and J by 2 bases, leaving 19 bases between them. The CDR3 length is 16 residues. Germline lookup yields CDR1 SGHTA and CDR2 FQGNSA.

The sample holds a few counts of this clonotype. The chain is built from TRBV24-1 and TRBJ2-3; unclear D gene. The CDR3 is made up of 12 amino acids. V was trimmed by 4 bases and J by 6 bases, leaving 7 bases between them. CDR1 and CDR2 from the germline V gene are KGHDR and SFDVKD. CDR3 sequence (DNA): TGTGCCACCAGTGACCTAGGGGATACGCAGTATTTT. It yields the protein CATSDLGDTQYF.

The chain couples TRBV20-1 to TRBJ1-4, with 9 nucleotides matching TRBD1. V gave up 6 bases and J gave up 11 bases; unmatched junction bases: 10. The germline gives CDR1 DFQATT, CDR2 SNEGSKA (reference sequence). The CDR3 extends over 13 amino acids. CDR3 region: CSAPGTGKEKLFF. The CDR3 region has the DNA TGCAGTGCGCCCGGGACAGGGAAGGAGAAACTGTTTTTT.

CDR3 nucleotides: TGTGCCAGCAGCCAAGGGGGGAAGGATCAGCCCCAGCATTTT. It encodes CASSQGGKDQPQHF. J is TRBJ1-5 and V is TRBV28; D might be TRBD1 (6 bases). V lost 6 bases and J 5 bases, leaving 14 bases between the germline ends. The germline V gene has CDR1 MDHEN and CDR2 SYDVKM. This CDR3 spans 14 amino acids.

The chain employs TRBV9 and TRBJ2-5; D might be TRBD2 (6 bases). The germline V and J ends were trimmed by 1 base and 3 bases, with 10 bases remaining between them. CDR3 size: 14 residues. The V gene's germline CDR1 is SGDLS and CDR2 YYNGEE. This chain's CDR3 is CASSVNPGEETQYF. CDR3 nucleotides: TGTGCCAGCAGCGTAAACCCGGGAGAAGAGACCCAGTACTTC.

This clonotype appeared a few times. CDR3 sequence (DNA): TGTGCCAGCAGTTTGGGAGCGATGAACACTGAAGCTTTCTTT. Its protein product is CASSLGAMNTEAFF. The chain recombines TRBV28 with TRBJ1-1; D unclear. The CDR3 is 14 amino acids. CDR1 and CDR2 (germline): MDHEN, SYDVKM. The germline V and J ends were trimmed by 3 bases and 0 bases, with 8 bases remaining between them. Looking up the rest from reference TRBV28 and TRBJ1-1 gives the full variable domain: DVKVTQSSRYLVKRTGEKVFLECVQDMDHENMFWYRQDPGLGLRLIYFSYDVKMKEKGDIPEGYSVSREKKERFSLILESASTNQTSMYLCASSLGAMNTEAFFGQGTRLTVV.

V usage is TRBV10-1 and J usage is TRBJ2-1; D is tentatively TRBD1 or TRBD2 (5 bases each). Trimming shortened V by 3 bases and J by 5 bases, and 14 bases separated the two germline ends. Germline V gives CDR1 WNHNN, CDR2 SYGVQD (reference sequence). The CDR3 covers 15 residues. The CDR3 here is CASSDYALGDNEQFF. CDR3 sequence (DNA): TGCGCCAGCAGTGATTACGCTCTGGGGGACAATGAGCAGTTCTTC.

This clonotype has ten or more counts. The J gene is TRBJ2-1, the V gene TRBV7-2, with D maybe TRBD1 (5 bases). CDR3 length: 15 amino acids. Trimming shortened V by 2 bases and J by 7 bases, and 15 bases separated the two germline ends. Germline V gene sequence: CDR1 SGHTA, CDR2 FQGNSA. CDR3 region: CASSLIASQGNEQFF. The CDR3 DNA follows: TGTGCCAGCAGCTTAATCGCCTCCCAGGGAAATGAGCAGTTCTTC.

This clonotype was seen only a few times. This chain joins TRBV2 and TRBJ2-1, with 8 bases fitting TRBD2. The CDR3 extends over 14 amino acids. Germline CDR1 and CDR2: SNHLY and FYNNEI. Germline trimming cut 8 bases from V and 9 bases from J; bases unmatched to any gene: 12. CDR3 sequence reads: CASGPGLVIGEQFF. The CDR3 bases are TGTGCCAGCGGCCCGGGACTAGTGATTGGTGAGCAGTTCTTC.

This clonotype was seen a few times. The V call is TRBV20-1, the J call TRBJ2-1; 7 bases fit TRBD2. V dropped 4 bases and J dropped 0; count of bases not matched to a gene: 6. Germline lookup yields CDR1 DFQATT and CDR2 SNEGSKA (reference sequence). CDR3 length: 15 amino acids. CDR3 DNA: TGCAGTGCTAAGGGCCGGGACTACTCCTACAATGAGCAGTTCTTC. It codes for CSAKGRDYSYNEQFF.

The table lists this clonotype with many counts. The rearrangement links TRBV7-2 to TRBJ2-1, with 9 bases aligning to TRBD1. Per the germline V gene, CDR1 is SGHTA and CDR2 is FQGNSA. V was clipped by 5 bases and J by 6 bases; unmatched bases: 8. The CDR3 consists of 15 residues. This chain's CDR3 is CASSLRDREINEQFF. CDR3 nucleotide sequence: TGTGCCAGCAGCCTCCGGGACAGGGAAATCAATGAGCAGTTCTTC.

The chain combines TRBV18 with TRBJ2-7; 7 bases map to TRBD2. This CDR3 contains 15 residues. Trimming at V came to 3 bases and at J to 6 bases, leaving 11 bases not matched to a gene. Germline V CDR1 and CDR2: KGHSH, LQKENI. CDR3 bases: TGTGCCAGCTCACCCGTCCTGGGAGGGATCCGCGAGCAGTACTTC. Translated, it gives CASSPVLGGIREQYF.

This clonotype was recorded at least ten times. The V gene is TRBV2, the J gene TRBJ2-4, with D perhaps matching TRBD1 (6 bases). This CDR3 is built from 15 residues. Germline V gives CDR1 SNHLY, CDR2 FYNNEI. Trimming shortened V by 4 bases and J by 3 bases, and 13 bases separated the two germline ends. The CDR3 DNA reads TGTGCCAGCAGTGTTAGGGGACAAGACAAAAACATTCAGTACTTC. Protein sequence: CASSVRGQDKNIQYF. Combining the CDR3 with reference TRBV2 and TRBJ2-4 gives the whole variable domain EPEVTQTPSHQVTQMGQEVILRCVPISNHLYFYWYRQILGQKVEFLVSFYNNEISEKSEIFDDQFSVERPDGSNFTLKIRSTKLEDSAMYFCASSVRGQDKNIQYFGAGTRLSVL.

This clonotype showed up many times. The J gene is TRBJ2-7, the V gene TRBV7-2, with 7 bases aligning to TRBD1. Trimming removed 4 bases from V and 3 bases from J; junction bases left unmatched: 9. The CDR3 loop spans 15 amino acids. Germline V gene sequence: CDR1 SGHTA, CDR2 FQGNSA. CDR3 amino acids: CASSSYDRDVYEQYF. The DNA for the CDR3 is TGTGCCAGCAGCTCCTATGACAGGGACGTCTACGAGCAGTACTTC. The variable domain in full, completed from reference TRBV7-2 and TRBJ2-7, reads GAGVSQSPSNKVTEKGKDVELRCDPISGHTALYWYRQSLGQGLEFLIYFQGNSAPDKSGLPSDRFSAERTGGSVSTLTIQRTQQEDSAVYLCASSSYDRDVYEQYFGPGTRLTVT.

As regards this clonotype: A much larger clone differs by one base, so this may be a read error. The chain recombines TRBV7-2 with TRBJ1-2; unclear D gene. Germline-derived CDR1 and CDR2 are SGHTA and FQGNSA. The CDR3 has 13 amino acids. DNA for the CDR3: TGTGCCAGCAGCTTACAGCCAGACTATGGCCACACCTTC. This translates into CASSLQPDYGHTF.

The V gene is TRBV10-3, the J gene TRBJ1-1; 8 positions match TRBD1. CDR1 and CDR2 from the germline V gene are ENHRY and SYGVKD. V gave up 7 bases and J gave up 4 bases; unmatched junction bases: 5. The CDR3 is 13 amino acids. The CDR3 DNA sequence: TGTGCCATCAAGACAGGGGAGGTCACTGAAGCTTTCTTT. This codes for CAIKTGEVTEAFF.

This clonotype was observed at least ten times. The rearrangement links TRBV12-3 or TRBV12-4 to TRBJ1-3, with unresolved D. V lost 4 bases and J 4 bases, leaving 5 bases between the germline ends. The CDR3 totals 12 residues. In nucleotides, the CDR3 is TGTGCCAGCAGTTCCCCGGGAAACACCATATATTTT. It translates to CASSSPGNTIYF.

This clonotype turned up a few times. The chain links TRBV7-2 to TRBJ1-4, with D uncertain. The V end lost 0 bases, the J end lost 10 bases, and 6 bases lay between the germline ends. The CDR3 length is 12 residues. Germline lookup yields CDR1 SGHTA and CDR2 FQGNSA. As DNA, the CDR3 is TGTGCCAGCAGCTTAGCTGGAGGAAAACTGTTTTTT. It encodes CASSLAGGKLFF.

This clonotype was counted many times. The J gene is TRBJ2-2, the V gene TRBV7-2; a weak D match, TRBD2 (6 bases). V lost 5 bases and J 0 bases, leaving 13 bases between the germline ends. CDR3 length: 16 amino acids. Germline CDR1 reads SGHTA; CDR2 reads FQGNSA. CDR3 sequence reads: CASSLMAGSNTGELFF. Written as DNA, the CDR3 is TGTGCCAGCAGCCTTATGGCGGGATCGAACACCGGGGAGCTGTTTTTT.

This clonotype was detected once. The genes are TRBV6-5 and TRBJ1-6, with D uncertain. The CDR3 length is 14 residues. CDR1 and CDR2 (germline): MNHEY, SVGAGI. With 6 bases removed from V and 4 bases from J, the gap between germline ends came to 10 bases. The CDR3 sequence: CASSRTVYNSPLHF. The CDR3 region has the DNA TGTGCCAGCAGCCGGACCGTGTATAATTCACCCCTCCACTTT.

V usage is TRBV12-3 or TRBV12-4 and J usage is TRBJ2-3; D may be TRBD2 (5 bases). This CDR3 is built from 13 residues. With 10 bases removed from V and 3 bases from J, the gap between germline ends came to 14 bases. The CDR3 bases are TGTGCCACTATAGCCTCGGGGACAGATACGCAGTATTTT. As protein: CATIASGTDTQYF.

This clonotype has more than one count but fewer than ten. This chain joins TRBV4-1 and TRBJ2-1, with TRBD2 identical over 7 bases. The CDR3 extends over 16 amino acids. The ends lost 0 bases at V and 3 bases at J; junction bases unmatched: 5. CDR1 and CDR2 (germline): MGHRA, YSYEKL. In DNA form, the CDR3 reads TGCGCCAGCAGCCAAGAACCGCTAGCGGACTACAATGAGCAGTTCTTC. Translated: CASSQEPLADYNEQFF.

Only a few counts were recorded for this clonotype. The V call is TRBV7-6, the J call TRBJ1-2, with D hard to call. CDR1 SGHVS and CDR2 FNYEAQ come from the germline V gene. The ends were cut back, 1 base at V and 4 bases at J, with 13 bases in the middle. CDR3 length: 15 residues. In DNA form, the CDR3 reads TGTGCCAGCAGCTTAGAGGCAGACCAGGCCTATGGCTACACCTTC. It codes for CASSLEADQAYGYTF.

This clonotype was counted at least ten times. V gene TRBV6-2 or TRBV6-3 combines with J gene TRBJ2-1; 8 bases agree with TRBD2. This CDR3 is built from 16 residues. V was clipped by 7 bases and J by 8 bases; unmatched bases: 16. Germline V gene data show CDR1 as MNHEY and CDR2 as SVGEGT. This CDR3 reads CASIATAGGRRYEQFF. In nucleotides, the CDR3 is TGTGCCAGCATAGCGACGGCCGGCGGGAGGAGGTATGAGCAGTTCTTC.

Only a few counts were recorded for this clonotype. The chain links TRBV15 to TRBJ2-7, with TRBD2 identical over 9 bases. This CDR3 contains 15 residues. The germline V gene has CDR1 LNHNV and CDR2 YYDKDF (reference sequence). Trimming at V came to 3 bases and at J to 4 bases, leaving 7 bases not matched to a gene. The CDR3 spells CATSRAGTSSYEQYV. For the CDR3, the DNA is TGTGCCACCAGCAGGGCCGGGACTAGCAGTTACGAGCAGTACGTC.

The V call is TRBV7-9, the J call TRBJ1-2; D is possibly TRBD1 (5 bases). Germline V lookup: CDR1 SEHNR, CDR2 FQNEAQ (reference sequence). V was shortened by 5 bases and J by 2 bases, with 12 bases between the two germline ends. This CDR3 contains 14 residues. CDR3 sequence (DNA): TGTGCCAGCAGCCCTGGACAAATAAACTATGGCTACACCTTC. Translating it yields CASSPGQINYGYTF.